The 5 T cell receptor beta chains in this list originate from one sample, sequenced in a study of T cell responses to AZD1222 COVID-19 vaccine (dated by TCRdb to about 2021). Libraries were prepared through the immunoSEQ multiplex PCR assay. TCRdb holds this immuneACCESS table with in-frame rearrangements only. Some clones are missing; in checked studies, unresolved V genes explain under half, and the rest has no known cause. This sample has about 100,000 clones in its table, and 85% to 90% of those were observed once. In total, the top ten clones hold around 5% of the sample. This specimen's time point label, interpreted: baseline before first vaccination. Sequenced material: peripheral blood, taken on day 0 of AZD1222 vaccination. The source of these receptors is an adult in good health.

This clone was counted between two and nine times. The chain employs TRBV5-1 and TRBJ2-7; perhaps TRBD1 as D (6 bases). V lost 0 bases, J lost 1 base, and 11 bases lay in between. The CDR3 runs to 15 residues. In germline, CDR1 is SGHRS, CDR2 YFSETQ. The CDR3 protein is CASSLETGDSYEQYF. CDR3 nucleotide sequence: TGCGCCAGCAGCTTGGAGACAGGCGATTCCTACGAGCAGTACTTC.

The genes are TRBV6-1 and TRBJ2-7; 8 bases line up with TRBD1. The CDR3 loop spans 15 amino acids. The J segment lost 6 bases and the V segment lost 3 bases, leaving 10 bases of the junction unmatched. Germline lookup yields CDR1 MNHNS and CDR2 SASEGT. The CDR3, as DNA: TGTGCCAGCAGTGAGCAGGGGGCCATCGCTCTCGAGCAGTACTTC. This sequence encodes CASSEQGAIALEQYF.

The rearrangement joins TRBV5-1 to TRBJ2-1, with D possibly being TRBD1 (5 bases). Germline assignment: CDR1 SGHRS and CDR2 YFSETQ. There are 16 residues in the CDR3. The V end lost 0 bases, the J end lost 5 bases, and 15 bases lay between the germline ends. CDR3 residues: CASSLDRTRKNNEQFF. CDR3 bases: TGCGCCAGCAGCTTGGACAGGACCAGAAAAAACAATGAGCAGTTCTTC.

The rearrangement joins TRBV6-1 to TRBJ2-4; tentatively, D is TRBD1 or TRBD2 (6 bases each). CDR3 size: 14 residues. Germline loops: CDR1 MNHNS, CDR2 SASEGT. Trimming cost V 0 bases and J 6 bases, with 9 bases left between them. DNA of the CDR3: TGTGCCAGCAGTGAAGCACAGGGAGGAAACATTCAGTACTTC. Translated, it gives CASSEAQGGNIQYF.

The chain couples TRBV5-4 to TRBJ2-5; possibly TRBD2 for D (6 bases). Germline-derived CDR1 and CDR2 are SGHNT and YYREEE (reference sequence). This CDR3 spans 13 amino acids. The V and J ends lost 4 bases and 2 bases respectively, with 9 bases between them. CDR3 sequence: CASSPGTQETQYF. The CDR3, as DNA: TGTGCCAGCAGCCCCGGGACTCAAGAGACCCAGTACTTC.